The source of this T cell receptor (beta chain) is a study of cytomegalovirus exposure and HLA in healthy donors. Study-wide results and limits: Using the classifier, cytomegalovirus status was reportedly diagnosed with high specificity and sensitivity. The authors judged a highly shared variant cluster likely a sequencing artifact.

A multiplex PCR was run with 60 Vbeta primers and 13 Jbeta primers. Only in-frame clones appear in the TCRdb table, and some are missing; sequencing was by immunoSEQ multiplex PCR. Among 150,000 or so clones listed, 75% to 90% were seen once. Note on this clone: The antigen is undetermined.

The V segment lost 8 bases and the J segment 5 bases; nucleotides outside the gene matches: 9. The CDR3 has 14 residues. Germline values: CDR1 SNHLY, CDR2 FYNNEI. The rearrangement links TRBV2 to TRBJ1-5, with TRBD1 identical over 7 bases. The source of this sequence is a woman between 45 and 60 years old in good health and CMV-seropositive. Input material: PBMCs. Here the CDR3 DNA reads TGTGCCAGCTCCTCGACAGGGTTGCATCAGCCCCAGCATTTT. Residues: CASSSTGLHQPQHF.